The next 20 T cell receptor beta chains were all read from a single sample in a study of shared clonotypes between healthy human individuals. Here immunoSEQ multiplex PCR was the method, and the copy in TCRdb shows in-frame clones only, minus some. The table has more than 1 million clones, around 82% seen once. The specimen sequenced was memory CD4+ T cells from PBMCs. Subset reported: CD45RA-negative fraction. These receptors originate from a man aged 18 to 30 in good health. Some clones in this sample may be carry-over from other donors' samples.

The genes are TRBV19 and TRBJ2-3; D gene uncertain. The CDR3 covers 13 residues. Germline V gives CDR1 LNHDA, CDR2 SQIVND (reference sequence). V was shortened by 5 bases and J by 3 bases, with 9 bases between the two germline ends. This CDR3 is CASSFALTDTQYF. The DNA of the CDR3 is TGTGCCAGTAGTTTTGCTTTGACAGATACGCAGTATTTT.

The chain links TRBV5-1 to TRBJ2-7, with 12 bases aligning to TRBD2. Germline CDR1 SGHRS, CDR2 YFSETQ. The length of the CDR3 is 15 residues. The V and J ends lost 4 bases and 5 bases, in that order; junction bases with no gene match: 7. The CDR3 loop is CASSPWTSGINEQYF. DNA of the CDR3: TGCGCCAGCAGCCCCTGGACTAGCGGGATAAACGAGCAGTACTTC.

The rearrangement uses TRBV30 and TRBJ1-6; D ambiguous. The V gene lost 4 bases and the J gene lost 15 bases, with 16 bases spanning the gap. The CDR3 consists of 12 residues. CDR1 is GTSNPN and CDR2 is SVGIG in the germline V gene (reference sequence). CDR3 in DNA: TGTGCCTGGACCTTTTTTAAGGGTTACCTCCACTTT. It is translated as CAWTFFKGYLHF.

The count of this clone is one. It is likely a read error: a sequence one base away is far more abundant. In nucleotides, the CDR3 is TGTGCCAGCAGCGGGGCCTCTGGGGCCAACGTCCTGACTTTC. Translation gives CASSGASGANVLTF. This sequence joins TRBV5-4 and TRBJ2-6; tentatively, D is TRBD1 (5 bases). In germline, CDR1 is SGHNT, CDR2 YYREEE (reference sequence). The CDR3 consists of 14 residues. Trimming took 4 bases from V and 0 from J, leaving 5 bases between them. Full variable domain (remainder filled in from reference TRBV5-4 and TRBJ2-6): ETGVTQSPTHLIKTRGQQVTLRCSSQSGHNTVSWYQQALGQGPQFIFQYYREEENGRGNFPPRFSGLQFPNYSSELNVNALELDDSALYLCASSGASGANVLTFGAGSRLTVL.

J is TRBJ2-7 and V is TRBV4-3; D not certain. Germline CDR1 and CDR2: LGHNA and YSLEER. Trimming pared 1 base from V and 4 bases from J, leaving 11 bases between. The CDR3 consists of 14 residues. CDR3 nucleotide sequence: TGCGCCAGCAGCCAAGGGATAGGAGCTTACGAGCAGTACTTC. It is translated as CASSQGIGAYEQYF.

The genes are TRBV4-1 and TRBJ1-1; TRBD1 matches at 9 bases. CDR3 size: 15 residues. Germline CDR1 MGHRA, CDR2 YSYEKL. Unmatched junction bases numbered 6, after V lost 5 bases and J lost 2 bases. CDR3 nucleotides: TGCGCCAGCAGCAGGGGGACAGGGATTAACACTGAAGCTTTCTTT. Encoded protein: CASSRGTGINTEAFF.

The rearrangement joins TRBV2 to TRBJ2-7; 8 bases are shared with TRBD2. Germline CDR1 reads SNHLY; CDR2 reads FYNNEI. With 7 bases clipped from V and 7 bases from J, the junction kept 12 bases outside the gene matches. The CDR3 contains 14 residues. CDR3 region: CASTGGVFSIEQYF. The CDR3 nucleotides read TGTGCCAGCACGGGGGGGGTTTTTTCTATTGAGCAGTACTTC.

The chain couples TRBV30 to TRBJ2-5, with a weak D call TRBD1 (6 bases). Germline CDR1 is GTSNPN and CDR2 is SVGIG (reference sequence). Trimming stripped 5 bases from V and 3 bases from J, with 16 bases between. CDR3 size: 14 residues. As DNA, the CDR3 is TGTGCCTGGGGAAATGGACAGCAGAAAGAGACCCAGTACTTC. Encoded protein: CAWGNGQQKETQYF.

Details on this clone: The same CDR3 arises from other DNA sequences in this sample as well. The chain is built from TRBV5-1 and TRBJ2-5; unclear D gene. This CDR3 has 14 residues. Trimming left V 0 bases short and J 2 bases short, with 8 bases between. Germline-derived CDR1 and CDR2 are SGHRS and YFSETQ. The CDR3 region is CASSLVADQETQYF. The CDR3 coding sequence is TGCGCCAGCAGCTTGGTGGCGGATCAAGAGACCCAGTACTTC.

This clone was seen only once. The chain links TRBV18 to TRBJ1-4; D is unclear. Trimming removed 6 bases at V and 6 bases at J, with 14 bases between. This CDR3 has 14 residues. Per germline, CDR1 KGHSH and CDR2 LQKENI. As DNA, the CDR3 is TGTGCCAGCTCGCCGGGGTCCCACTATGAAAAACTGTTTTTT. As protein: CASSPGSHYEKLFF.

The chain has TRBV7-9 and TRBJ2-3; D unclear. The CDR3 contains 15 residues. V lost 2 bases and J 6 bases, leaving 15 bases between the germline ends. Germline V gene data show CDR1 as SEHNR and CDR2 as FQNEAQ (reference sequence). CDR3 protein: CASSLRSTAEDTQYF. The CDR3 DNA sequence: TGTGCCAGCAGCTTAAGGTCAACGGCGGAGGATACGCAGTATTTT.

The rearrangement uses TRBV6-5 and TRBJ1-2; D is ambiguous. CDR1 is MNHEY and CDR2 is SVGAGI in the germline V gene. The CDR3 runs 15 residues. V gave up 6 bases and J gave up 3 bases, with 17 bases separating them. Written as DNA, the CDR3 is TGTGCCAGCAGCCCCCCGCTGGGGTCTGACTATGGCTACACCTTC. As protein: CASSPPLGSDYGYTF.

The rearrangement uses TRBV28 and TRBJ1-1; unclear D gene. CDR1 is MDHEN and CDR2 is SYDVKM in the germline V gene. The CDR3 runs 12 residues. V lost 7 bases and J lost 6, with 12 bases in between. The CDR3 protein is CASTYLGAEAFF. CDR3 nucleotide sequence: TGTGCCAGCACTTACCTAGGTGCTGAAGCTTTCTTT. The variable domain in full, completed from reference TRBV28 and TRBJ1-1, reads DVKVTQSSRYLVKRTGEKVFLECVQDMDHENMFWYRQDPGLGLRLIYFSYDVKMKEKGDIPEGYSVSREKKERFSLILESASTNQTSMYLCASTYLGAEAFFGQGTRLTVV.

To note about this clone: Other nucleotide sequences in the sample specify the same CDR3. CDR3 DNA sequence: TGTGCCAGCAGTGACCCCGGGCAGGGGGTAGAGACCCAGTACTTC. Its protein product is CASSDPGQGVETQYF. The V and J genes are TRBV6-1 and TRBJ2-5; 7 bases match TRBD1. Trimming removed 3 bases from V and 4 bases from J; junction bases left unmatched: 8. Germline V CDR1 and CDR2: MNHNS, SASEGT. This CDR3 spans 15 amino acids.

This clone was seen once. This chain's CDR3 is CSVWTGNYEQYF. DNA for the CDR3: TGCAGCGTTTGGACAGGGAACTACGAGCAGTACTTC. The rearrangement uses TRBV29-1 and TRBJ2-7; TRBD1 matches at 8 bases. The germline gives CDR1 SQVTM, CDR2 ANQGSEA. V shed 5 bases, J shed 3 bases, and the junction held 3 bases outside the gene matches. This CDR3 has 12 amino acids.

About this clone itself: The junction departs from the called germline gene at one end, perhaps through a read error. The chain carries TRBV7-9 and TRBJ2-7; 9 bases fit TRBD1. CDR3 length: 15 residues. CDR1 and CDR2 (germline): SEHNR, FQNEAQ (reference sequence). The CDR3 reads CASRLTGGDAYEQYF. The CDR3, as DNA: TGTGCCAGCCGCTTAACAGGGGGCGACGCCTACGAGCAGTACTTC. The variable domain in full, with the rest retrieved from reference TRBV7-9 and TRBJ2-7, is DTGVSQNPRHKITKRGQNVTFRCDPISEHNRLYWYRQTLGQGPEFLTYFQNEAQLEKSRLLSDRFSAERPKGSFSTLEIQRTEQGDSAMYLCASRLTGGDAYEQYFGPGTRLTVT.

This clone was recorded once. The chain carries TRBV6-1 and TRBJ2-2, with D perhaps matching TRBD1 (7 bases). The ends were cut back, 4 bases at V and 5 bases at J, with 17 bases in the middle. Germline CDR1 MNHNS, CDR2 SASEGT. The CDR3 sequence is 16 residues long. The CDR3 DNA sequence: TGTGCCAGCAGTGTCTCGACAGGGAGGAGTACCGGGGAGCTGTTTTTT. This sequence encodes CASSVSTGRSTGELFF.

The chain is built from TRBV5-1 and TRBJ2-7, with D possibly matching TRBD1 (6 bases). The CDR3 covers 16 residues. V was cut by 4 bases and J by 1 base, with 18 bases left in between. Germline V gives CDR1 SGHRS, CDR2 YFSETQ. DNA for the CDR3: TGCGCCAGCAGCACGGGACACCTACTTCTTTCCTACGAGCAGTACTTC. Its translation: CASSTGHLLLSYEQYF.

The chain employs TRBV7-6 and TRBJ2-1; the D call may be TRBD1 or TRBD2 (7 bases each). This CDR3 comprises 13 residues. The V end lost 5 bases, the J end lost 9 bases, and 14 bases lay between the germline ends. The germline gives CDR1 SGHVS, CDR2 FNYEAQ. CDR3 sequence: CASSADREGEQFF. The CDR3 DNA follows: TGTGCCAGCAGCGCCGACAGGGAGGGTGAGCAGTTCTTC.

The chain recombines TRBV11-2 with TRBJ2-4; TRBD2 matches at 9 bases. V lost 4 bases to trimming and J lost 2 bases; unmatched junction nucleotides: 6. The CDR3 runs to 16 residues. Germline lookup yields CDR1 SGHAT and CDR2 FQNNGV. CDR3 protein: CASSSVAGEPKNIQYF. CDR3 sequence (DNA): TGTGCCAGCAGCTCCGTAGCGGGAGAGCCCAAAAACATTCAGTACTTC.